This T cell receptor (beta chain) came from a study of OX40 agonist ivuxolimab in advanced cancers. Across the whole study: Ivuxolimab is a fully human IgG2 antibody that activates OX40 (CD134). Dose-escalation patients had hepatocellular carcinoma, melanoma, renal cell or head and neck cancer.

TCRdb's table, derived via immunoSEQ multiplex PCR, lists solely in-frame clones and lacks some. The table has some 98,000 clones, just under 95% seen once. The V end lost 5 bases, the J end lost 1 base, and 5 bases lay between the germline ends. This CDR3 comprises 12 residues. The germline V gene encodes CDR1 SGHNT and CDR2 YENEEA. Findings and caveats of the study: Average numbers of expanded clones were greater in CD8+ T cells than in CD4+.

Comment on this clone: As yet, its antigen is unknown.

The chain links TRBV11-3 to TRBJ1-1; D uncertain. The receptor comes from an adult with an advanced solid tumor such as melanoma, head and neck, liver or kidney cancer. The source was CD4+ or CD8+ T cells sorted from blood, collected in a trial of the OX40 agonist ivuxolimab. This CDR3 is CASSVRNTEAFF. The CDR3 DNA is TGTGCCAGCAGCGTACGGAACACTGAAGCTTTCTTT.